This TCR beta chain appears in the sequencing data of a study of CD8 T cells in Susac syndrome. The ends were cut back, 2 bases at V and 4 bases at J, with 18 bases in the middle. Per germline, CDR1 DFQATT and CDR2 SNEGSKA (reference sequence). The CDR3 length is 15 residues. RNA totalling about 0.5 to 1 ug underwent reverse transcription with random hexamers. Across 54 Vbeta and 13 Jbeta, TCR beta CDR3 was amplified with immunoSEQ multiplex PCR. TCRdb re-analysed the immunoSEQ multiplex PCR reads in MiXCR, keeping a single row per CDR3 protein. The sample contains about 300,000 distinct CDR3 sequences, around 91% of which appear only once.

This TCR came from a human donor with multiple sclerosis. The J gene is TRBJ2-7, the V gene TRBV20-1; D not certain. The material sequenced was CD8+ T cells from PBMCs. The CDR3 protein is CSARLRRRPSYEQYF. CDR3 in DNA: TGCAGTGCTAGACTAAGACGTAGGCCCTCGTACGAGCAGTACTTC.